The present T cell receptor (beta chain) was sequenced within a study of CD8+ T cells in alopecia areata. The wider study: Tofacitinib lasted 6 to 18 months, then 6 months off drug.

Study conclusions and caveats: Besides other cells, scalp samples also yield sequences of resident alphabeta T cells from normal skin. Greater clonality was observed in lesional scalp samples, especially alopecia totalis/universalis, versus normal scalp.

Regarding treatment: oral pan-JAK inhibitor, 5-10 mg twice daily. RNA, once extracted, was reverse transcribed into cDNA for use as the sequencing template. Assay used: immunoSEQ multiplex PCR; TCRdb lists only in-frame clones, some missing. Of around 99,000 clones detected, 84% appear once; the ten largest clones hold under 25%. This CDR3 comprises 14 residues. Germline loops: CDR1 MNHEY, CDR2 SMNVEV (reference sequence). With 5 bases removed from V and 2 bases from J, the gap between germline ends came to 13 bases. About this clone: Its antigen is unidentified.

The sample consisted of CD8+ T cells sorted from blood, taken at week 24, from a patient treated with tofacitinib. V is TRBV27 and J is TRBJ2-7, with D uncertain. This receptor was obtained from a human donor with alopecia areata. This CDR3 reads CASSPARAAYEQYF. CDR3 sequence (DNA): TGTGCCAGCAGTCCCGCACGGGCCGCCTACGAGCAGTACTTC.